This is a list of T cell receptor beta chains from one sample in a study of blood T cell repertoires in COVID-19. Measured with immunoSEQ multiplex PCR; TCRdb has only the in-frame clones, and not every one. Of approximately 300,000 clones listed, roughly 85% are singletons. Sequenced input: PBMCs or T cells enriched from blood (not recorded which). Source of these receptors: a woman aged 25 to 39 who had been exposed to COVID-19. CDR3s include the opening cysteine and the closing phenylalanine or tryptophan. Fields, in order: D gene, V gene, clone size, J gene, CDR3 protein, CDR3 DNA. D genes are given only for firm matches. Some rows have no size entry. The others give once, few or many, or a class for an expanded clone.

d_gene: NA; v_gene: TRBV30; abundance: NA; j_gene: TRBJ1-4; CDR3aa: CALDTATNEKLFF; CDR3nt: TGTGCCTTGGACACTGCAACTAATGAAAAACTGTTTTTT
d_gene: NA; v_gene: TRBV12-3/TRBV12-4; abundance: NA; j_gene: TRBJ2-7; CDR3aa: CASSDTPYEQYF; CDR3nt: TGTGCCAGCAGCGACACACCGTACGAGCAGTACTTC
d_gene: TRBD1; v_gene: TRBV27; abundance: NA; j_gene: TRBJ1-5; CDR3aa: CASSPRTGGNQPQHF; CDR3nt: TGTGCCAGCAGTCCGAGGACAGGGGGCAATCAGCCCCAGCATTTT
d_gene: NA; v_gene: TRBV30; abundance: once; j_gene: TRBJ1-2; CDR3aa: CAWSVLGRFSVGYTF; CDR3nt: TGTGCCTGGAGTGTACTGGGGAGGTTCTCCGTGGGCTACACCTTC
d_gene: TRBD1; v_gene: TRBV19; abundance: NA; j_gene: TRBJ2-7; CDR3aa: CASSPYRDRGYEQYF; CDR3nt: TGTGCCAGTAGTCCCTACCGGGACAGGGGCTACGAGCAGTACTTC
d_gene: TRBD2; v_gene: TRBV6-2/TRBV6-3; abundance: NA; j_gene: TRBJ2-3; CDR3aa: CASSYGSGGANTQYF; CDR3nt: TGTGCCAGCAGTTACGGTAGCGGGGGGGCGAATACGCAGTATTTT
d_gene: TRBD2; v_gene: TRBV7-9; abundance: NA; j_gene: TRBJ2-1; CDR3aa: CASSLGLAGALSYNEQFF; CDR3nt: TGTGCCAGCAGCCTGGGACTAGCGGGAGCTCTCTCCTACAATGAGCAGTTCTTC
d_gene: NA; v_gene: TRBV11-1; abundance: NA; j_gene: TRBJ2-3; CDR3aa: CASCYREPDTQYF; CDR3nt: TGTGCCAGCTGCTACAGGGAGCCAGATACGCAGTATTTT
d_gene: NA; v_gene: TRBV30; abundance: NA; j_gene: TRBJ1-2; CDR3aa: CAWTGDGYTF; CDR3nt: TGTGCCTGGACAGGGGATGGCTACACCTTC
d_gene: NA; v_gene: TRBV28; abundance: NA; j_gene: TRBJ1-5; CDR3aa: CASFISNQPQHF; CDR3nt: TGTGCCAGTTTTATTAGCAATCAGCCCCAGCATTTT
d_gene: NA; v_gene: TRBV3-1/TRBV3-2; abundance: NA; j_gene: TRBJ1-3; CDR3aa: CASSQMLSTGNTIYF; CDR3nt: TGTGCCAGCAGCCAAATGTTAAGCACTGGAAACACCATATATTTT
d_gene: TRBD1; v_gene: TRBV5-1; abundance: NA; j_gene: TRBJ2-3; CDR3aa: CASSLGTGGHKDTQYF; CDR3nt: TGCGCCAGCAGCTTAGGGACAGGGGGGCATAAAGATACGCAGTATTTT
d_gene: NA; v_gene: TRBV7-8; abundance: NA; j_gene: TRBJ1-3; CDR3aa: CASSLFEGAGNTIYF; CDR3nt: TGTGCCAGCAGCTTATTCGAGGGAGCCGGAAACACCATATATTTT
d_gene: NA; v_gene: TRBV11-2; abundance: NA; j_gene: TRBJ1-2; CDR3aa: CASSLNSLYGYTF; CDR3nt: TGTGCCAGCAGCCTCAACAGCCTCTATGGCTACACCTTC
d_gene: NA; v_gene: TRBV5-1; abundance: NA; j_gene: TRBJ2-2; CDR3aa: CASSWTGGGTGELFF; CDR3nt: TGCGCCAGCAGCTGGACAGGCGGAGGGACCGGGGAGCTGTTTTTT
d_gene: TRBD2; v_gene: TRBV7-2; abundance: NA; j_gene: TRBJ2-3; CDR3aa: CASSPFWGGSRTDTQYF; CDR3nt: TGTGCCAGCAGCCCTTTTTGGGGGGGGTCCCGCACAGATACGCAGTATTTT
d_gene: NA; v_gene: TRBV30; abundance: NA; j_gene: TRBJ2-5; CDR3aa: CAWKRIGQETQYF; CDR3nt: TGTGCCTGGAAGCGGATCGGACAAGAGACCCAGTACTTC
d_gene: TRBD2; v_gene: TRBV11-1; abundance: NA; j_gene: TRBJ2-3; CDR3aa: CASSLALGGRGADTQYF; CDR3nt: TGTGCCAGCAGCTTAGCGCTGGGCGGGAGAGGGGCAGATACGCAGTATTTT
d_gene: NA; v_gene: TRBV10-3; abundance: NA; j_gene: TRBJ1-2; CDR3aa: CAISGGMDAYYGYTF; CDR3nt: TGTGCCATCAGTGGCGGGATGGACGCATACTATGGCTACACCTTC
d_gene: TRBD1; v_gene: TRBV4-3; abundance: few; j_gene: TRBJ1-6; CDR3aa: CASSHRMDRGRNPSPLHF; CDR3nt: TGCGCCAGCAGCCACCGAATGGACAGGGGGCGAAACCCTTCACCCCTCCACTTT
d_gene: NA; v_gene: TRBV30; abundance: NA; j_gene: TRBJ2-3; CDR3aa: CACNMGPTDTQYF; CDR3nt: TGTGCCTGTAATATGGGGCCCACAGATACGCAGTATTTT
d_gene: NA; v_gene: TRBV5-8; abundance: NA; j_gene: TRBJ2-7; CDR3aa: CASSFEARPRHEQYF; CDR3nt: TGTGCCAGCAGCTTCGAGGCTAGACCCCGACACGAGCAGTACTTC
d_gene: NA; v_gene: TRBV4-1; abundance: NA; j_gene: TRBJ1-3; CDR3aa: CASSQKSGNTIYF; CDR3nt: TGCGCCAGCAGCCAAAAGAGTGGAAACACCATATATTTT
d_gene: TRBD2; v_gene: TRBV18; abundance: NA; j_gene: TRBJ2-1; CDR3aa: CASSPSRLAGYNEQFF; CDR3nt: TGTGCCAGCTCACCATCTCGACTAGCGGGGTACAATGAGCAGTTCTTC
d_gene: TRBD2; v_gene: TRBV7-7; abundance: NA; j_gene: TRBJ2-7; CDR3aa: CASSVSGSSYEQYF; CDR3nt: TGTGCTAGCAGCGTTAGCGGGAGCTCCTACGAGCAGTACTTC
d_gene: TRBD1; v_gene: TRBV28; abundance: NA; j_gene: TRBJ2-1; CDR3aa: CASSFWDTGGGNNEQFF; CDR3nt: TGTGCCAGCAGTTTTTGGGACACAGGGGGCGGAAACAATGAGCAGTTCTTC
d_gene: NA; v_gene: TRBV6-5; abundance: NA; j_gene: TRBJ2-7; CDR3aa: CASSYPGQSSYEQYF; CDR3nt: TGTGCCAGCAGTTACCCAGGACAGTCATCCTACGAGCAGTACTTC
d_gene: TRBD1; v_gene: TRBV7-8; abundance: NA; j_gene: TRBJ1-3; CDR3aa: CASSRDRGTTGNTIYF; CDR3nt: TGTGCCAGCAGCCGAGACAGGGGAACTACTGGAAACACCATATATTTT
d_gene: NA; v_gene: TRBV9; abundance: NA; j_gene: TRBJ2-5; CDR3aa: CASSVGGGQAGETQYF; CDR3nt: TGTGCCAGCAGCGTAGGAGGCGGGCAGGCTGGAGAGACCCAGTACTTC
d_gene: NA; v_gene: TRBV24-1; abundance: few; j_gene: TRBJ1-2; CDR3aa: CATSDFPQGYGYTF; CDR3nt: TGTGCCACCAGTGATTTTCCCCAGGGCTATGGCTACACCTTC
d_gene: TRBD1; v_gene: TRBV13; abundance: once; j_gene: TRBJ2-7; CDR3aa: CASSTTGTGGHEQYF; CDR3nt: TGTGCCAGCAGCACAACGGGGACAGGGGGCCACGAGCAGTACTTC
d_gene: NA; v_gene: TRBV30; abundance: NA; j_gene: TRBJ1-1; CDR3aa: CAWSVAGARTEAFF; CDR3nt: TGTGCCTGGAGTGTTGCAGGGGCGCGGACTGAAGCTTTCTTT
d_gene: NA; v_gene: TRBV7-8; abundance: NA; j_gene: TRBJ1-5; CDR3aa: CASSPFTGNQPQHF; CDR3nt: TGTGCCAGCAGCCCGTTCACAGGGAATCAGCCCCAGCATTTT
d_gene: TRBD2; v_gene: TRBV11-2; abundance: many; j_gene: TRBJ2-4; CDR3aa: CATQSGGYLAKNIQYF; CDR3nt: TGTGCCACCCAAAGCGGGGGGTACCTAGCCAAAAACATTCAGTACTTC
d_gene: TRBD1; v_gene: TRBV14; abundance: NA; j_gene: TRBJ1-3; CDR3aa: CASRSEGATGNTIYF; CDR3nt: TGTGCCAGCAGATCGGAGGGGGCGACTGGAAACACCATATATTTT
d_gene: NA; v_gene: TRBV13; abundance: NA; j_gene: TRBJ1-1; CDR3aa: CASSLEGAKEAFF; CDR3nt: TGTGCCAGCAGCTTAGAAGGGGCGAAGGAAGCTTTCTTT
d_gene: NA; v_gene: TRBV10-3; abundance: few; j_gene: TRBJ1-4; CDR3aa: CAISSSGTYEKLFF; CDR3nt: TGTGCCATCAGTTCCTCCGGGACTTATGAAAAACTGTTTTTT